Listed here are 15 T cell receptor beta chains from one sample, sequenced in a study of T cell responses to AZD1222 COVID-19 vaccine. Repertoires were generated with immunoSEQ multiplex PCR, while TCRdb's copy carries only in-frame clones and drops some. The data hold 200,000 to 300,000 clones, with over 85% observed a single time. The sample was peripheral blood, taken on day 0 of AZD1222 vaccination. Receptors were obtained from an adult in good health.

The V and J genes are TRBV11-2 and TRBJ2-3, with 8 bases fitting TRBD1. Per the germline V gene, CDR1 is SGHAT and CDR2 is FQNNGV. Trimming at V came to 1 base and at J to 7 bases, leaving 4 bases not matched to a gene. This CDR3 contains 14 residues. The CDR3 sequence: CASSLAGQGYTQYF. CDR3 DNA: TGTGCCAGCAGCTTAGCCGGACAGGGATATACGCAGTATTTT.

Written as DNA, the CDR3 is TGTGCCAGCAGCCCCTGGGGGCGCGAGTACGAGCAGTACTTC. Amino acid sequence: CASSPWGREYEQYF. The chain couples TRBV28 to TRBJ2-7; tentatively, D is TRBD1 (6 bases). The CDR3 is 14 residues long. With 6 bases removed from V and 4 bases from J, the gap between germline ends came to 16 bases. Germline CDR1 reads MDHEN; CDR2 reads SYDVKM.

CDR3 sequence: CASSPSGGRDSPLHF. DNA for the CDR3: TGTGCCAGCTCACCAAGCGGGGGTCGGGATTCACCCCTCCACTTT. The chain joins TRBV18 to TRBJ1-6; D may be TRBD1 (5 bases). The V and J ends lost 2 bases and 8 bases respectively, with 13 bases between them. This CDR3 contains 15 residues. Germline V gene data show CDR1 as KGHSH and CDR2 as LQKENI.

The chain recombines TRBV10-3 with TRBJ2-1, with 7 bases that match TRBD1. V lost 0 bases and J lost 10; bases outside the gene matches: 3. Germline CDR1 is ENHRY and CDR2 is SYGVKD. The CDR3 length is 13 residues. CDR3 sequence: CAISESRGGEQFF. The DNA for the CDR3 is TGTGCCATCAGTGAGTCTAGAGGGGGCGAGCAGTTCTTC.

The rearrangement uses TRBV7-9 and TRBJ1-1, with D possibly being TRBD1 (5 bases). The germline gives CDR1 SEHNR, CDR2 FQNEAQ (reference sequence). V lost 9 bases to trimming and J lost 5 bases, with 16 bases between them. This CDR3 region has 13 residues. DNA for the CDR3: TGTGCCAGTCATCCGGGGGGTTGGACTGAAGCTTTCTTT. It yields the protein CASHPGGWTEAFF.

Notes on this clone: Within the sample, other DNA sequences also encode this same CDR3. This CDR3 is CASSLGPAYEQYF. CDR3 nucleotides: TGTGCCAGCAGTTTAGGACCGGCCTACGAGCAGTACTTC. The V call is TRBV28, the J call TRBJ2-7; D is ambiguous. In germline, CDR1 is MDHEN, CDR2 SYDVKM. V gave up 2 bases and J gave up 2 bases, with 7 bases separating them. CDR3 length: 13 amino acids.

This clone appeared a single time. The CDR3 spells CASSPRERLAGTGELFF. CDR3 DNA sequence: TGTGCCAGCAGTCCTCGGGAAAGACTAGCGGGGACCGGGGAGCTGTTTTTT. J is TRBJ2-2 and V is TRBV2, with 11 nucleotides matching TRBD2. After removal of 5 bases from V and 5 bases from J, the junction contained 10 bases not matched to a gene. The CDR3 covers 17 residues. In germline, CDR1 is SNHLY, CDR2 FYNNEI. The full variable domain, its missing parts supplied by reference TRBV2 and TRBJ2-2, is EPEVTQTPSHQVTQMGQEVILRCVPISNHLYFYWYRQILGQKVEFLVSFYNNEISEKSEIFDDQFSVERPDGSNFTLKIRSTKLEDSAMYFCASSPRERLAGTGELFFGEGSRLTVL.

This chain joins TRBV28 and TRBJ2-5; D could derive from TRBD1 or TRBD2 (5 bases each). The CDR3 has 13 residues. The ends were cut back, 5 bases at V and 5 bases at J, with 12 bases in the middle. Germline V gene data show CDR1 as MDHEN and CDR2 as SYDVKM. The CDR3 DNA reads as TGTGCCAGCAGTGAGGGGTCACGGGAGACCCAGTACTTC. Protein: CASSEGSRETQYF.

This chain connects TRBV3-1 (or the pseudogene TRBV3-2) to TRBJ1-6; 7 bases agree with TRBD1. The ends lost 4 bases at V and 6 bases at J; junction bases unmatched: 6. The CDR3 extends over 15 amino acids. From germline, CDR1 is LGHDT and CDR2 YNNKEL (reference sequence). CDR3 region: CASSPLGQSNSPLHF. CDR3 nucleotide sequence: TGTGCCAGCAGCCCCTTGGGACAGTCTAATTCACCCCTCCACTTT.

This chain links TRBV10-3 with TRBJ1-4; D remains ambiguous. V lost 2 bases, J lost 8 bases, and 21 bases lay in between. Germline assignment: CDR1 ENHRY and CDR2 SYGVKD. This CDR3 contains 17 residues. The CDR3 sequence is CAISEGPPGTLREKLFF. The CDR3 nucleotides are TGTGCCATCAGTGAGGGACCTCCGGGAACCCTGAGGGAAAAACTGTTTTTT.

The chain joins TRBV7-9 to TRBJ2-1; D tentatively fits TRBD1 or TRBD2 (5 bases each). The CDR3 spans 13 residues. V shed 7 bases and J shed 6 bases, with 13 bases lying between them. Looked up from germline, CDR1 is SEHNR and CDR2 is FQNEAQ (reference sequence). The CDR3 nucleotides are TGTGCCAGCACCGGGACCCAGAGCAATGAGCAGTTCTTC. As protein: CASTGTQSNEQFF.

The gene calls are TRBV5-1 and TRBJ2-7; 7 nucleotides align to TRBD2. With 5 bases clipped from V and 2 bases from J, the junction kept 7 bases outside the gene matches. CDR1 and CDR2 from the germline V gene are SGHRS and YFSETQ. The CDR3 contains 14 residues. The CDR3 bases are TGCGCCAGCAGGAAGGCTAGCGGAGCCTACGAGCAGTACTTC. This encodes CASRKASGAYEQYF.

The gene calls are TRBV28 and TRBJ2-3, with 16 bases aligning to TRBD2. Germline V lookup: CDR1 MDHEN, CDR2 SYDVKM. Trimming took 7 bases from V and 8 from J; bases not matched to a gene: 3. The CDR3 spans 14 residues. The CDR3 DNA sequence: TGTGCCAGCACGGGACTAGCGGGGGGGTTTACGCAGTATTTT. Translating it yields CASTGLAGGFTQYF.

The rearrangement uses TRBV7-2 and TRBJ2-7, with D possibly TRBD1 on 6 matching bases. The germline V gene encodes CDR1 SGHTA and CDR2 FQGNSA. This CDR3 region has 14 residues. The ends were cut back, 3 bases at V and 2 bases at J, with 11 bases in the middle. CDR3 nucleotide sequence: TGTGCCAGCAGCTTCACGACAGGTCCCTACGAGCAGTACTTC. Translation gives CASSFTTGPYEQYF.

The CDR3: CASSVEPGQGAGETQYF. CDR3 bases: TGTGCCAGCAGCGTAGAACCGGGACAGGGGGCCGGAGAGACCCAGTACTTC. This sequence joins TRBV9 and TRBJ2-5, with 12 bases fitting TRBD1. Germline V gene data show CDR1 as SGDLS and CDR2 as YYNGEE. The CDR3 consists of 17 residues. V lost 0 bases and J lost 4; bases outside the gene matches: 7.